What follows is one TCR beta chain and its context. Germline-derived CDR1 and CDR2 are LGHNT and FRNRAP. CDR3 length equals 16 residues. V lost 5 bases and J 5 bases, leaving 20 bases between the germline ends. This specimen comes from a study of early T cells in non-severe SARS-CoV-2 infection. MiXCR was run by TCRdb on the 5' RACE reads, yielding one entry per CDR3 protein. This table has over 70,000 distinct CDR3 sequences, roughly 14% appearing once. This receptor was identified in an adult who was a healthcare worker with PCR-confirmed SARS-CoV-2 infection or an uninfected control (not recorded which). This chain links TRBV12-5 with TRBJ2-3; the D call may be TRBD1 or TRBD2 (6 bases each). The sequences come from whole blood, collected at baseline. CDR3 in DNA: TGTGCTAGTGGTACCGGACAGACTACGGAGGGAGATACGCAGTATTTT. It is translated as CASGTGQTTEGDTQYF.